These 23 T cell receptor beta chains share one sample of origin, sequenced in a study of T-cell reconstitution after alpha-beta-depleted transplantation in children. The TCRbeta library was prepared with unique molecular identifiers. TCRdb re-called the PCR reads through MiXCR, storing one row per CDR3 protein. The sample has about 540,000 distinct CDR3 sequences; 15% to 20% are singletons. The sequences come from PBMCs from the stem cell graft donor, collected from the stem cell graft. These receptor sequences come from a human donor who donated a stem cell graft to a child with acute lymphoblastic leukemia.

The chain links TRBV20-1 to TRBJ2-7; D possibly uses TRBD1 or TRBD2 (5 bases each). The CDR3 contains 17 residues. V was cut by 6 bases and J by 7 bases, with 31 bases left in between. Germline V lookup: CDR1 DFQATT, CDR2 SNEGSKA (reference sequence). CDR3 bases: TGCAGTGCCGCCAAGGCCCCCCGGGACCCCCGGTTGGGGGAGCAGTACTTC. Its protein is CSAAKAPRDPRLGEQYF.

This clonotype was seen a few times. The chain carries TRBV7-2 and TRBJ2-1; possible D gene TRBD2, 5 bases. V lost 5 bases to trimming and J lost 5 bases, with 16 bases between them. Germline CDR1 and CDR2: SGHTA and FQGNSA. This CDR3 region has 15 residues. This CDR3 reads CASSHDGGFDNEQFF. In DNA, the CDR3 is TGTGCCAGCAGCCACGATGGCGGGTTTGACAATGAGCAGTTCTTC.

The count of this clonotype is one. The rearrangement uses TRBV10-3 and TRBJ1-5, with TRBD1 as a possible D gene (6 bases). The CDR3 covers 14 residues. CDR1 ENHRY and CDR2 SYGVKD come from the germline V gene. V dropped 4 bases and J dropped 6 bases, with 13 bases sitting between them. CDR3: CAISVGEGGQPQHF. CDR3 sequence (DNA): TGTGCCATCAGTGTTGGGGAAGGGGGTCAGCCCCAGCATTTT.

This clonotype was detected only a few times. V usage is TRBV13 and J usage is TRBJ1-2; no clear D gene. The germline CDR1 and CDR2 sequences are PRHDT and FYEKMQ (reference sequence). The V end was cut by 2 bases, the J end by 8 bases, with 15 bases between. This CDR3 contains 14 residues. As DNA, the CDR3 is TGTGCCAGCAGCTTACGAGGGCCCCGCGTGGGCTACACCTTC. Translated: CASSLRGPRVGYTF.

The chain recombines TRBV7-9 with TRBJ1-3; no firm D call. CDR3 length: 16 residues. Trimming pared 1 base from V and 2 bases from J, leaving 12 bases between. The germline gives CDR1 SEHNR, CDR2 FQNEAQ (reference sequence). CDR3 sequence: CASSLGSPGPGNTIYF. Here the CDR3 DNA reads TGTGCCAGCAGCTTAGGGTCCCCCGGCCCTGGAAACACCATATATTTT.

This chain joins TRBV20-1 and TRBJ1-1; D remains unclear. V was shortened by 4 bases and J by 3 bases, with 3 bases between the two germline ends. Germline loops: CDR1 DFQATT, CDR2 SNEGSKA (reference sequence). The CDR3 extends over 10 amino acids. The CDR3 spells CSAKDTEAFF. The CDR3 coding sequence is TGCAGTGCTAAGGACACTGAAGCTTTCTTT.

This clonotype has a count of ten or more. The genes are TRBV11-2 and TRBJ2-2, with D possibly being TRBD2 (5 bases). The CDR3 totals 15 residues. Trimming left V 7 bases short and J 4 bases short, with 16 bases between. Germline V gene lookup returns CDR1 SGHAT and CDR2 FQNNGV. The chain's CDR3 is CASKGRGFGTGELFF. The CDR3 DNA reads as TGTGCCAGCAAGGGTCGGGGATTCGGCACCGGGGAGCTGTTTTTT. The full variable domain, its missing parts supplied by reference TRBV11-2 and TRBJ2-2, is EAGVAQSPRYKIIEKRQSVAFWCNPISGHATLYWYQQILGQGPKLLIQFQNNGVVDDSQLPKDRFSAERLKGVDSTLKIQPAKLEDSAVYLCASKGRGFGTGELFFGEGSRLTVL.

This chain links TRBV12-3 or TRBV12-4 with TRBJ2-3; perhaps TRBD2 as D (6 bases). This CDR3 contains 15 residues. V gave up 1 base and J gave up 7 bases, with 15 bases separating them. Written as DNA, the CDR3 is TGTGCCAGCAGTTTAGGGACTATTGGGGCGAATACGCAGTATTTT. Residues: CASSLGTIGANTQYF.

There are a few counts of this clonotype. The V gene is TRBV29-1, the J gene TRBJ2-7; D might be TRBD1 or TRBD2, each matching 6 bases. Per germline, CDR1 SQVTM and CDR2 ANQGSEA. This CDR3 comprises 13 residues. Between the trimmed V and J ends, which lost 4 bases and 5 bases, there was a span of 15 bases. CDR3 bases: TGCAGCGTTGCACCCAGGGGAGGCGACGAGCAGTACTTC. Residues: CSVAPRGGDEQYF.

This clonotype has only a few counts. CDR3 bases: TGTGCCAGCAGCCAAACGCCAGCGGGAGGGGGTGAGACCCAGTACTTC. It is translated as CASSQTPAGGGETQYF. The V call is TRBV27, the J call TRBJ2-5; TRBD2 aligns across 10 bases. The CDR3 runs 16 residues. After removal of 6 bases from V and 5 bases from J, the junction contained 12 bases not matched to a gene. In germline, CDR1 is MNHEY, CDR2 SMNVEV (reference sequence).

V is TRBV20-1 and J is TRBJ1-6; D remains unclear. Germline CDR1 reads DFQATT; CDR2 reads SNEGSKA (reference sequence). The CDR3 has 12 residues. The V end was cut by 0 bases, the J end by 10 bases, with 7 bases between. CDR3 sequence: CSARDLGSPLHF. The CDR3 coding sequence is TGCAGTGCTAGAGATTTGGGATCACCCCTCCACTTT.

This clonotype was picked up many times. The chain carries TRBV5-5 and TRBJ2-7; 7 bases align to TRBD2. The CDR3 contains 16 residues. In germline, CDR1 is SGHKS, CDR2 YYEKEE (reference sequence). Trimming took 4 bases from V and 6 from J; bases not matched to a gene: 16. This CDR3 reads CASSDYPGGGVREQYF. CDR3 nucleotides: TGTGCCAGCAGCGACTACCCGGGAGGAGGGGTTCGCGAGCAGTACTTC.

This clonotype was seen only a few times. CDR3 amino acids: CASRKNRDRVYEQYF. The CDR3 DNA reads as TGTGCCAGCAGGAAGAACCGGGACAGGGTGTACGAGCAGTACTTC. The rearrangement joins TRBV27 to TRBJ2-7, with 9 bases aligning to TRBD1. V lost 6 bases and J lost 4; bases outside the gene matches: 10. CDR3 length: 15 residues. The germline gives CDR1 MNHEY, CDR2 SMNVEV (reference sequence).

In DNA, the CDR3 is TGCGCCAGCAGCTGGACAGCCGAAGAGACCCAGTACTTC. It codes for CASSWTAEETQYF. The chain employs TRBV5-1 and TRBJ2-5; a weak D match, TRBD1 (6 bases). In germline, CDR1 is SGHRS, CDR2 YFSETQ. This CDR3 has 13 amino acids. Trimming pared 3 bases from V and 3 bases from J, leaving 9 bases between.

The sample holds a few counts of this clonotype. The V call is TRBV4-1, the J call TRBJ2-5; TRBD2 agrees at 13 bases. The CDR3 consists of 16 residues. Losses at the gene ends were 4 bases for V and 4 bases for J; bases not matched to a gene: 6. CDR1 and CDR2 (germline): MGHRA, YSYEKL. CDR3 nucleotide sequence: TGCGCCAGCAGCCCCTCCGGGACTAGCGGGGTAGAGACCCAGTACTTC. This encodes CASSPSGTSGVETQYF.

This clonotype turned up a few times. The rearrangement uses TRBV9 and TRBJ2-1; D gene unclear. Germline assignment: CDR1 SGDLS and CDR2 YYNGEE. Trimming took 7 bases from V and 5 from J, leaving 7 bases between them. This CDR3 spans 11 amino acids. The CDR3 is CASVADNEQFF. The CDR3 DNA sequence: TGTGCCAGCGTTGCCGACAATGAGCAGTTCTTC. Complete variable domain (other parts from reference TRBV9 and TRBJ2-1): DSGVTQTPKHLITATGQRVTLRCSPRSGDLSVYWYQQSLDQGLQFLIQYYNGEERAKGNILERFSAQQFPDLHSELNLSSLELGDSALYFCASVADNEQFFGPGTRLTVL.

This clonotype appeared a few times. The chain carries TRBV20-1 and TRBJ1-5, with D unresolved. Germline CDR1 DFQATT, CDR2 SNEGSKA (reference sequence). Trimming left V 5 bases short and J 5 bases short, with 13 bases between. CDR3 length: 13 amino acids. The CDR3 protein is CSAEDGRYQPQHF. For the CDR3, the DNA is TGCAGTGCTGAAGACGGGAGGTATCAGCCCCAGCATTTT.

This clonotype was seen more than once but under ten times. The chain carries TRBV27 and TRBJ2-1; D remains ambiguous. Trimming cost V 5 bases and J 9 bases, with 14 bases left between them. CDR3 length: 13 residues. Per the germline V gene, CDR1 is MNHEY and CDR2 is SMNVEV (reference sequence). CDR3 bases: TGTGCCAGCAGTCCCTCTAGGAGTAGTGAGCAGTTCTTC. Translation: CASSPSRSSEQFF.

This rearrangement joins TRBV30 to TRBJ2-4; D is ambiguous. This CDR3 is built from 13 residues. CDR1 is GTSNPN, CDR2 SVGIG, per germline (reference sequence). V was pared by 2 bases and J by 3 bases, with 8 bases between. The CDR3 protein is CAWSLTSKNIQYF. In DNA, the CDR3 is TGTGCCTGGAGTCTCACAAGCAAAAACATTCAGTACTTC.

The chain is built from TRBV5-1 and TRBJ2-3; D is perhaps TRBD2 (5 bases). This CDR3 region has 15 residues. V shed 0 bases and J shed 0 bases, with 8 bases lying between them. From germline, CDR1 is SGHRS and CDR2 YFSETQ. This chain's CDR3 is CASSLVGASTDTQYF. DNA of the CDR3: TGCGCCAGCAGCTTGGTGGGAGCGAGCACAGATACGCAGTATTTT.

This rearrangement joins TRBV6-5 to TRBJ2-3; D not resolved. CDR3 length equals 15 residues. Per germline, CDR1 MNHEY and CDR2 SVGAGI. Trimming left V 4 bases short and J 7 bases short, with 18 bases between. CDR3 coding DNA: TGTGCCAGCAGTTCGTGGGTCAACCACTATCATACGCAGTATTTT. Translation: CASSSWVNHYHTQYF.

This clonotype occurred a few times. The gene calls are TRBV28 and TRBJ2-2; 10 bases match TRBD1. Germline V gives CDR1 MDHEN, CDR2 SYDVKM. This CDR3 contains 15 residues. V lost 6 bases to trimming and J lost 4 bases; unmatched junction nucleotides: 5. The CDR3 loop reads CASSPDRGRTGELFF. CDR3 sequence (DNA): TGTGCCAGCAGCCCCGACAGGGGGCGCACCGGGGAGCTGTTTTTT.

This sequence joins TRBV5-1 and TRBJ1-1, with D tentatively TRBD1 (5 bases). Germline V lookup: CDR1 SGHRS, CDR2 YFSETQ. This CDR3 is built from 15 residues. V dropped 0 bases and J dropped 2 bases, with 11 bases sitting between them. CDR3 loop: CASSLEDSTNTEAFF. The CDR3 coding sequence is TGCGCCAGCAGCTTGGAAGACAGTACCAACACTGAAGCTTTCTTT.